These 3 T cell receptor beta chains came from one sample sequenced in a study of T-cell memory formation after mild COVID-19. MiXCR was run by TCRdb on the 5' RACE reads, yielding one entry per CDR3 protein. The sample includes around 340,000 distinct CDR3 sequences, roughly 13% of them seen just once. The sequenced sample was PBMCs or a T cell subset sorted from them (not recorded which). The receptors originated from a man younger than 30 who had mild COVID-19 (a few samples of this study predate the infection). Cell type and time point are not known.

The J gene is TRBJ1-2, the V gene TRBV6-2 or TRBV6-3, with 7 bases fitting TRBD1. CDR3 size: 14 residues. The trim removed 2 bases at V and 4 bases at J, leaving 4 bases unmatched. Germline CDR1 is MNHEY and CDR2 is SVGEGT. Written as DNA, the CDR3 is TGTGCCAGCAGTTACCCGGGACAGTCCTATGGCTACACCTTC. This codes for CASSYPGQSYGYTF.

This clonotype was seen more than once but under ten times. As DNA, the CDR3 is TGCGCCAGCAGCCAAAGAGGGACTAGCGGGGGGAAAGCCGGGGAGCTGTTTTTT. Translation gives CASSQRGTSGGKAGELFF. The chain carries TRBV4-1 and TRBJ2-2, with 15 bases aligning to TRBD2. CDR3 length: 18 residues. Germline V lookup: CDR1 MGHRA, CDR2 YSYEKL. J was trimmed by 6 bases and V by 2 bases; bases with no gene match: 7.

The chain employs TRBV20-1 and TRBJ2-2, with D possibly matching TRBD1 (7 bases). The CDR3 length is 14 residues. Trimming left V 5 bases short and J 4 bases short, with 14 bases between. Germline CDR1 reads DFQATT; CDR2 reads SNEGSKA (reference sequence). The CDR3 nucleotides are TGCAGTGCTCAGGGGGGTCGCGGCACCGGGGAGCTGTTTTTT. Its protein is CSAQGGRGTGELFF.